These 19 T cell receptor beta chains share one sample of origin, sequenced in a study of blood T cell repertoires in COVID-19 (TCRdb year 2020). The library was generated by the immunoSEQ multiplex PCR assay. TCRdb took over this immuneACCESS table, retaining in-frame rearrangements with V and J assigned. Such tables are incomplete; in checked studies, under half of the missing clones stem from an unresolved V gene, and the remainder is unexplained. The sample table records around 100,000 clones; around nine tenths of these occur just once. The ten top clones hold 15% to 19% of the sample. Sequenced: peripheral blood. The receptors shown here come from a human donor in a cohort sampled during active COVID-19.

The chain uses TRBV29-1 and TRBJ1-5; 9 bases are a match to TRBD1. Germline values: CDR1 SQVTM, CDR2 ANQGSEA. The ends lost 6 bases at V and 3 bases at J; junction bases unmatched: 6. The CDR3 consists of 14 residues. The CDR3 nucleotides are TGCAGCGTGGGGGGACAGGGCCTCAATCAGCCCCAGCATTTT. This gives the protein CSVGGQGLNQPQHF.

CDR3 bases: TGTGCCAGCAGCACGCGACTAGCGGGGCGGACAGATACGCAGTATTTT. As protein: CASSTRLAGRTDTQYF. The chain is built from TRBV5-4 and TRBJ2-3; 11 positions agree with TRBD2. The CDR3 is made up of 16 amino acids. V was pared by 4 bases and J by 3 bases, with 7 bases of the junction left unmatched. CDR1 is SGHNT, CDR2 YYREEE, per germline (reference sequence). Complete variable domain (other parts from reference TRBV5-4 and TRBJ2-3): ETGVTQSPTHLIKTRGQQVTLRCSSQSGHNTVSWYQQALGQGPQFIFQYYREEENGRGNFPPRFSGLQFPNYSSELNVNALELDDSALYLCASSTRLAGRTDTQYFGPGTRLTVL.

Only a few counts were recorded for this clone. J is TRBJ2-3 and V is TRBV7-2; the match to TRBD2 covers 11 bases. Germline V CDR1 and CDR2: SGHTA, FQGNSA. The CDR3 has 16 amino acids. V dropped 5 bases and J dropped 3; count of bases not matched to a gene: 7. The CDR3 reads CASSPPGLADTDTQYF. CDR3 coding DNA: TGTGCCAGCAGCCCTCCGGGACTAGCGGATACAGATACGCAGTATTTT.

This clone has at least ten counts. In DNA, the CDR3 is TGTGCCAGCAGTTTTTTGCTAGCGGGGAGGACCGGGGAGCTGTTTTTT. It is translated as CASSFLLAGRTGELFF. The gene calls are TRBV28 and TRBJ2-2; 9 positions match TRBD2. Germline V gene sequence: CDR1 MDHEN, CDR2 SYDVKM. The CDR3 has 16 amino acids. Germline trimming cut 3 bases from V and 5 bases from J; bases unmatched to any gene: 7.

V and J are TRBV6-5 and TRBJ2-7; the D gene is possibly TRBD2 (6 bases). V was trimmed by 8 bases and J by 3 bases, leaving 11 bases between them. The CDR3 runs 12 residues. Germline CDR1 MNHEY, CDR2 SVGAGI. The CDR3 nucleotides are TGTGCCAGCCCCCGCGGGGTCTACGAGCAGTACTTC. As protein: CASPRGVYEQYF.

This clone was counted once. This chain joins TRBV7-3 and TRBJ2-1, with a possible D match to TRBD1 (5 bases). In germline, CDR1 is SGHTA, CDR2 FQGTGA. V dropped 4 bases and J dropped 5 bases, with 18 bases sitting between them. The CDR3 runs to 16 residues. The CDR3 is CASSSPPGADNNEQFF. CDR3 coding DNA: TGTGCCAGCAGCTCTCCTCCTGGGGCGGACAACAATGAGCAGTTCTTC.

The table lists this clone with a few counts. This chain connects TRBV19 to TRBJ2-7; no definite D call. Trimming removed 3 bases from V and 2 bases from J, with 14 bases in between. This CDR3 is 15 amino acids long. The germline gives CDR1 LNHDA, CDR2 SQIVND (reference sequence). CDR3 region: CASSINAQRPYEQYF. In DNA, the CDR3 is TGTGCCAGTAGTATCAATGCACAGAGACCCTACGAGCAGTACTTC.

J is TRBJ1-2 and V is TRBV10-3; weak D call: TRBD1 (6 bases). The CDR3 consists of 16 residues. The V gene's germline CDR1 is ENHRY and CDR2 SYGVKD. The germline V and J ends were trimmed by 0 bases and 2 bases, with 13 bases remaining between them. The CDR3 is CAISESSQGRNYGYTF. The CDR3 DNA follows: TGTGCCATCAGTGAGTCGAGCCAGGGGAGAAACTATGGCTACACCTTC.

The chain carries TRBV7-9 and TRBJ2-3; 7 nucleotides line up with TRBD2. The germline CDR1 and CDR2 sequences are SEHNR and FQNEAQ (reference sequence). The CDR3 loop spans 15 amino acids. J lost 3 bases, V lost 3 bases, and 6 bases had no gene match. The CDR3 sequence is CASSFSGGETDTQYF. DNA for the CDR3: TGTGCCAGCAGCTTCTCGGGGGGAGAAACAGATACGCAGTATTTT. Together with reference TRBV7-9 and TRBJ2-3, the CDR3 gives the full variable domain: DTGVSQNPRHKITKRGQNVTFRCDPISEHNRLYWYRQTLGQGPEFLTYFQNEAQLEKSRLLSDRFSAERPKGSFSTLEIQRTEQGDSAMYLCASSFSGGETDTQYFGPGTRLTVL.

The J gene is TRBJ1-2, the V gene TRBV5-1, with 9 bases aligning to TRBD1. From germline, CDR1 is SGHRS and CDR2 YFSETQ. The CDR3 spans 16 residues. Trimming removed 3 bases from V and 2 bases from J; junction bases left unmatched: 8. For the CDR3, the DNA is TGCGCCAGCAGCTATAGTTCAGGACAGGGGAACTATGGCTACACCTTC. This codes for CASSYSSGQGNYGYTF.

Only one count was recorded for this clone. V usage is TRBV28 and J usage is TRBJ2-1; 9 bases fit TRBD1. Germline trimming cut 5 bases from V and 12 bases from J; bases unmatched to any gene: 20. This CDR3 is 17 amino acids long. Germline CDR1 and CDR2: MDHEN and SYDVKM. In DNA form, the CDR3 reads TGTGCCAGCAGTGGGGACAGGGTTCGACCCCCTCTTAATTCGCAGTTCTTC. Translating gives CASSGDRVRPPLNSQFF.

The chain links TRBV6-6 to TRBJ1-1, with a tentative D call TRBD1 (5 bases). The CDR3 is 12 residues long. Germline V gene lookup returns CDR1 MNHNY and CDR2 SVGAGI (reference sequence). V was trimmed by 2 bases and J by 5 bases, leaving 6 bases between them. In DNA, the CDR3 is TGTGCCAGCAGTTACGGGGGGACTGAAGCTTTCTTT. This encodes CASSYGGTEAFF.

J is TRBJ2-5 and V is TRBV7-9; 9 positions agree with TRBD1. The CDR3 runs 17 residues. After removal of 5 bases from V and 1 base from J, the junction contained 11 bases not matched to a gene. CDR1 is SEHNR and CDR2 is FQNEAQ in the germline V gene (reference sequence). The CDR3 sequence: CASSPGEQGAVQETQYF. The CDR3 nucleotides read TGTGCCAGCAGCCCGGGAGAACAGGGGGCGGTCCAAGAGACCCAGTACTTC. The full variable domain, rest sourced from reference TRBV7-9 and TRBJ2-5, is DTGVSQNPRHKITKRGQNVTFRCDPISEHNRLYWYRQTLGQGPEFLTYFQNEAQLEKSRLLSDRFSAERPKGSFSTLEIQRTEQGDSAMYLCASSPGEQGAVQETQYFGPGTRLLVL.

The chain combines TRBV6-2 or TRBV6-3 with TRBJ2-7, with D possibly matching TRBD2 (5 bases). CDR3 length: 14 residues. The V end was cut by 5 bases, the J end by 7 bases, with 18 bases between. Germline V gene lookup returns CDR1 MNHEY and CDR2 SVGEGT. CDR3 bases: TGTGCCAGCAGTATGGACGGGAATCTGCGGGAGCAGTACTTC. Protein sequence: CASSMDGNLREQYF.

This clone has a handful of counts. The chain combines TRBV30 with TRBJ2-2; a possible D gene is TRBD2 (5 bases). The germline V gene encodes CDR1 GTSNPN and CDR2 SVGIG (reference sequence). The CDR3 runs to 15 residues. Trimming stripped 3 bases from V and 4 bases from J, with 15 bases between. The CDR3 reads CAWSFGVLRTGELFF. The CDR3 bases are TGTGCCTGGAGCTTCGGGGTTCTCCGCACCGGGGAGCTGTTTTTT.

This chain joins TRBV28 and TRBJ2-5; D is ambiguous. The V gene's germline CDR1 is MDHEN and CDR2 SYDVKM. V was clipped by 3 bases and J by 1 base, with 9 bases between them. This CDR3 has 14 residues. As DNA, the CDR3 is TGTGCCAGCAGTTTTAGAGGTCCCCAAGAGACCCAGTACTTC. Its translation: CASSFRGPQETQYF.

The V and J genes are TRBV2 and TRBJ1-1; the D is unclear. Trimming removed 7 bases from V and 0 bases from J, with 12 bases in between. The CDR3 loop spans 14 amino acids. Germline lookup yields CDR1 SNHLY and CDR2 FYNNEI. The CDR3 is CASKRSAMNTEAFF. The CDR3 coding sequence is TGTGCCAGCAAGCGATCGGCCATGAACACTGAAGCTTTCTTT.

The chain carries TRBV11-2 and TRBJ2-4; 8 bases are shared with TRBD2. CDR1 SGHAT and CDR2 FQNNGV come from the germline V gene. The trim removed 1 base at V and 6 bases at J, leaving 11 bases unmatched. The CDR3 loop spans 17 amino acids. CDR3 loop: CASSLVSSGPVGNIQYF. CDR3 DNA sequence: TGTGCCAGCAGCTTAGTGTCTAGCGGGCCAGTCGGAAACATTCAGTACTTC.

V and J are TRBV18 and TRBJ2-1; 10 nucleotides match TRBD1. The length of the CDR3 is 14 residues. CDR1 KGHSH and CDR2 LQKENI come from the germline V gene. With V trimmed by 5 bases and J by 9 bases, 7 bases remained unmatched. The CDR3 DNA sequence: TGTGCCAGCTCATCCCGACAGGGGGCGATTGAGCAGTTCTTC. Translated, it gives CASSSRQGAIEQFF.